These T cell receptor beta chains were read from a single sample in a study of blood T cell repertoires in COVID-19. TCRdb's table, derived via immunoSEQ multiplex PCR, lists solely in-frame clones and lacks some. The table records about 260,000 clones, about nine tenths of them present only once. Sequenced input: PBMCs or T cells enriched from blood (not recorded which). These receptors all come from a woman in her 40s with acute COVID-19. The CDR3 runs from the conserved cysteine through the conserved F or W. The order of the fields is clone size, CDR3 length, J gene, V gene, D gene, CDR3 protein, CDR3 DNA. A D gene is named only where the DNA matches it firmly. Where a row states a size, it is once, few, many or the class of an expanded clone; other rows omit it.

>NA|13|TRBJ1-5|TRBV10-3|NA
CAISVELYQPQHF
TGTGCCATCAGTGTGGAGCTCTATCAGCCCCAGCATTTT
>NA|13|TRBJ1-1|TRBV19|NA
CASSGSLNTEAFF
TGTGCCAGTAGCGGGAGCCTGAACACTGAAGCTTTCTTT
>NA|15|TRBJ1-4|TRBV11-3|NA
CASSFLTRPTEKLFF
TGTGCCAGCAGCTTTTTGACGAGGCCGACGGAAAAACTGTTTTTT
>NA|15|TRBJ2-3|TRBV6-5|TRBD2
CASRPGTSGRDTQYF
TGTGCCAGCAGGCCCGGGACTAGCGGGAGGGATACGCAGTATTTT
>NA|14|TRBJ1-2|TRBV2|NA
CASSGAVSNYGYTF
TGTGCCAGCAGTGGCGCGGTTTCTAACTATGGCTACACCTTC
>NA|16|TRBJ2-1|TRBV5-4|TRBD2
CASSPTGTSGSHEQFF
TGTGCCAGCAGCCCGACCGGGACTAGCGGGTCCCACGAGCAGTTCTTC
>few|14|TRBJ1-6|TRBV5-4|NA
CASSLDRFNSPLHF
TGTGCCAGCAGCTTGGACAGGTTTAATTCACCCCTCCACTTT
>NA|16|TRBJ2-7|TRBV7-9|NA
CASSSGKLDRPYEQYF
TGTGCCAGCAGCTCCGGGAAGCTCGATAGGCCTTACGAGCAGTACTTC
>once|12|TRBJ2-3|TRBV29-1|NA
CSVESGIDTQYF
TGCAGCGTTGAATCGGGGATAGATACGCAGTATTTT
>once|18|TRBJ2-3|TRBV5-8|NA
CASSLAVLSGSNLNTQYF
TGTGCCAGCAGCTTGGCGGTACTAAGTGGGTCCAATTTAAATACGCAGTATTTT
>NA|18|TRBJ2-7|TRBV28|TRBD1
CASSLVLGQGRRDYEQYF
TGTGCCAGCAGTTTAGTATTGGGACAGGGGCGAAGGGACTACGAGCAGTACTTC
>NA|15|TRBJ2-2|TRBV9|NA
CASSARGSATGELFF
TGTGCCAGCAGCGCCCGAGGATCGGCCACCGGGGAGCTGTTTTTT
>NA|16|TRBJ1-1|TRBV4-1|TRBD1
CASSHVSGQANTEAFF
TGCGCCAGCAGCCATGTCTCGGGACAGGCGAACACTGAAGCTTTCTTT
>once|16|TRBJ1-6|TRBV6-5|NA
CASSYGGTVDNSPLHF
TGTGCCAGCAGTTATGGAGGGACGGTCGATAATTCACCCCTCCACTTT
>NA|13|TRBJ1-4|TRBV5-1|NA
CASSLVSNEKLFF
TGCGCCAGCAGCTTGGTTAGTAATGAAAAACTGTTTTTT
>NA|15|TRBJ2-5|TRBV11-2|TRBD1
CASSIGTGRQETQYF
TGTGCCAGCAGCATTGGGACAGGGCGGCAAGAGACCCAGTACTTC
>once|16|TRBJ1-2|TRBV18|TRBD1
CASSLPGTVKGYGYTF
TGTGCCAGCTCACTCCCGGGGACAGTGAAGGGGTATGGCTACACCTTC
>many|14|TRBJ2-2|TRBV19|NA
CASSRGEDTGELFF
TGTGCCAGTAGTAGAGGGGAGGACACCGGGGAGCTGTTTTTT
>NA|15|TRBJ1-1|TRBV19|TRBD1
CASSIIRKGTDEAFF
TGTGCCAGTAGTATAATACGGAAAGGGACAGATGAAGCTTTCTTT
>NA|14|TRBJ2-7|TRBV3-1/TRBV3-2|TRBD2
CASSDGTSRVEQYF
TGTGCCAGCAGCGACGGGACTAGCCGGGTCGAGCAGTACTTC
>NA|15|TRBJ2-7|TRBV10-3|TRBD1
CAISTAKSQGEEQYF
TGTGCCATCAGTACCGCGAAGTCCCAGGGGGAGGAGCAGTACTTC
>few|14|TRBJ1-6|TRBV27|NA
CASTPGTAASPLHF
TGTGCCAGCACCCCCGGGACTGCGGCTTCACCCCTCCACTTT
>NA|16|TRBJ2-2|TRBV2|TRBD1
CASRAEGAQSPGELFF
TGTGCCAGCAGGGCTGAGGGGGCGCAATCGCCCGGGGAGCTGTTTTTT
>few|15|TRBJ1-1|TRBV19|TRBD1
CASSTLTGVGTEAFF
TGTGCCAGTAGTACCCTGACAGGGGTCGGCACTGAAGCTTTCTTT
>NA|17|TRBJ1-6|TRBV11-2|TRBD1
CASSRRSVTGVNSPLHF
TGTGCCAGCAGCCGCCGTAGTGTGACAGGGGTTAATTCACCCCTCCACTTT
>NA|16|TRBJ2-1|TRBV4-1|NA
CASSQDRIAAYNEQFF
TGCGCCAGCAGCCAAGATAGAATAGCGGCCTACAATGAGCAGTTCTTC
>NA|13|TRBJ1-1|TRBV3-1/TRBV3-2|NA
CASSQAGFTEAFF
TGTGCCAGCAGCCAAGCAGGGTTCACTGAAGCTTTCTTT
>NA|12|TRBJ2-5|TRBV29-1|NA
CSGQDYLGTQYF
TGCAGCGGCCAGGACTATTTGGGGACCCAGTACTTC
>many|15|TRBJ2-1|TRBV19|NA
CASSPPEGGYNEQFF
TGTGCCAGTAGTCCCCCGGAGGGAGGTTACAATGAGCAGTTCTTC
>NA|21|TRBJ2-6|TRBV10-3|TRBD2
CAITMSKRGTSGTSGANVLTF
TGTGCCATCACCATGAGTAAGAGAGGGACTAGCGGAACCTCTGGGGCCAACGTCCTGACTTTC
>NA|17|TRBJ1-2|TRBV11-2|NA
CASSLSPQAGNNYGYTF
TGTGCCAGCAGCTTAAGTCCGCAGGCTGGAAATAACTATGGCTACACCTTC
>NA|15|TRBJ2-6|TRBV7-8|TRBD1
CASRDRGPGANVLTF
TGTGCCAGCCGGGACAGGGGGCCTGGGGCCAACGTCCTGACTTTC
>NA|13|TRBJ2-5|TRBV7-3|NA
CASSLIREETQYF
TGTGCCAGCAGCTTAATACGTGAGGAGACCCAGTACTTC
>NA|14|TRBJ2-5|TRBV7-2|TRBD2
CASSRSGGQETQYF
TGTGCCAGCAGTAGGTCGGGGGGCCAAGAGACCCAGTACTTC
>NA|17|TRBJ2-2|TRBV5-1|TRBD1
CASSLAPKTGSTGELFF
TGCGCCAGCAGCTTGGCCCCCAAGACAGGGTCCACCGGGGAGCTGTTTTTT
>NA|14|TRBJ1-5|TRBV19|TRBD1
CASSPTGGNQPQHF
TGTGCCAGTAGCCCGACAGGGGGGAACCAGCCCCAGCATTTT
>NA|12|TRBJ2-1|TRBV2|TRBD1
CATIGTANEQFF
TGTGCCACAATAGGGACAGCAAATGAGCAGTTCTTC
>NA|15|TRBJ2-1|TRBV7-8|NA
CASSLAGVNGNEQFF
TGTGCCAGCAGCTTAGCGGGAGTTAACGGCAATGAGCAGTTCTTC
>once|15|TRBJ1-5|TRBV28|NA
CASTPVVAYNQPQHF
TGTGCCAGCACCCCAGTTGTTGCATACAATCAGCCCCAGCATTTT
>NA|15|TRBJ2-1|TRBV9|NA
CASSPRDTESFEQFF
TGTGCCAGCAGCCCACGGGACACTGAGAGTTTCGAGCAGTTCTTC
>NA|14|TRBJ1-1|TRBV18|NA
CASSPRGEGTEAFF
TGTGCCAGCTCACCTAGGGGGGAGGGCACTGAAGCTTTCTTT
>NA|16|TRBJ1-5|TRBV10-1|TRBD1
CASSEPIGQGNQPQHF
TGCGCCAGCAGTGAGCCCATAGGACAGGGCAATCAGCCCCAGCATTTT
>NA|14|TRBJ1-2|TRBV27|NA
CASKFSSQGYGYTF
TGTGCCAGCAAATTTTCCTCCCAGGGCTATGGCTACACCTTC
>NA|14|TRBJ2-3|TRBV13|NA
CASSSGLSTDTQYF
TGTGCCAGCAGCTCGGGACTGAGCACAGATACGCAGTATTTT
>NA|13|TRBJ1-2|TRBV12-3/TRBV12-4|NA
CASSQTGIDGYTF
TGTGCCAGCAGTCAAACAGGGATTGATGGCTACACCTTC
>NA|16|TRBJ2-2|TRBV6-5|TRBD2
CASSYSGTSGAGELFF
TGTGCCAGCAGTTACTCGGGGACTAGCGGGGCCGGGGAGCTGTTTTTT
>NA|18|TRBJ1-1|TRBV19|TRBD1
CASSIGLGGTGYHTEAFF
TGTGCCAGTAGTATAGGATTGGGCGGGACAGGGTATCACACTGAAGCTTTCTTT
>NA|15|TRBJ1-5|TRBV5-4|NA
CASSLSGAPGQPQHF
TGTGCCAGCAGCTTGTCAGGGGCGCCCGGTCAGCCCCAGCATTTT
>NA|15|TRBJ1-3|TRBV28|NA
CASSLSGPSGNTIYF
TGTGCCAGCAGTTTGAGTGGGCCCTCTGGAAACACCATATATTTT
>NA|16|TRBJ1-5|TRBV19|TRBD1
CASRRTGGRNNQPQHF
TGTGCCAGTAGACGAACAGGGGGGAGGAACAATCAGCCCCAGCATTTT
>NA|18|TRBJ1-3|TRBV18|TRBD1
CASSPLTGTGGSGNTIYF
TGTGCCAGCTCACCGCTTACCGGGACAGGGGGCTCTGGAAACACCATATATTTT
>NA|14|TRBJ2-5|TRBV2|TRBD2
CASSLAGVQETQYF
TGTGCCAGCAGTCTAGCGGGAGTCCAAGAGACCCAGTACTTC
>NA|17|TRBJ2-1|TRBV4-3|TRBD2
CASSQEFEREGDNEQFF
TGCGCCAGCAGCCAAGAGTTCGAGCGGGAGGGCGACAATGAGCAGTTCTTC
>NA|15|TRBJ2-1|TRBV6-1|NA
CASSEAISGSNEQFF
TGTGCCAGCAGTGAAGCAATCTCCGGGAGCAATGAGCAGTTCTTC
>NA|13|TRBJ2-2|TRBV15|NA
CATSTGVSGELFF
TGTGCCACCAGCACGGGAGTCTCCGGGGAGCTGTTTTTT
>NA|16|TRBJ1-6|TRBV7-2|TRBD1
CASSLQGKGGNSPLHF
TGTGCCAGCAGCCTACAGGGGAAGGGGGGTAATTCACCCCTCCACTTT
>NA|14|TRBJ1-2|TRBV7-9|TRBD1
CASSFGQGVYGYTF
TGTGCCAGCAGCTTCGGACAGGGCGTCTATGGCTACACCTTC
>NA|13|TRBJ2-5|TRBV19|TRBD2
CASRTSGQETQYF
TGTGCCAGTAGAACTAGCGGCCAAGAGACCCAGTACTTC
>NA|15|TRBJ2-7|TRBV5-1|TRBD1
CASSLSSGQGTRQYF
TGCGCCAGCAGCCTTTCCTCAGGACAGGGAACAAGGCAGTACTTC